This T cell receptor (beta chain) was sequenced during a study of fetal regulatory T cell absence and autoimmunity. Trimming took 2 bases from V and 2 from J; bases not matched to a gene: 5. The CDR3 is 16 residues long. In germline, CDR1 is MNHNY, CDR2 SVGAGI (reference sequence). Libraries were prepared by immunoSEQ multiplex PCR; TCRdb keeps only in-frame clonotypes and omits some of them. Among 95,000 or so clones listed, more than 70% were seen once. The chain links TRBV6-6 to TRBJ2-7; 11 bases line up with TRBD2. Material: pancreas tissue. This clonotype was sampled from a male donor with IPEX syndrome. The CDR3 here is CASSYPRGLAAYEQYF. CDR3 sequence (DNA): TGTGCCAGCAGTTACCCGAGGGGACTAGCGGCCTACGAGCAGTACTTC.